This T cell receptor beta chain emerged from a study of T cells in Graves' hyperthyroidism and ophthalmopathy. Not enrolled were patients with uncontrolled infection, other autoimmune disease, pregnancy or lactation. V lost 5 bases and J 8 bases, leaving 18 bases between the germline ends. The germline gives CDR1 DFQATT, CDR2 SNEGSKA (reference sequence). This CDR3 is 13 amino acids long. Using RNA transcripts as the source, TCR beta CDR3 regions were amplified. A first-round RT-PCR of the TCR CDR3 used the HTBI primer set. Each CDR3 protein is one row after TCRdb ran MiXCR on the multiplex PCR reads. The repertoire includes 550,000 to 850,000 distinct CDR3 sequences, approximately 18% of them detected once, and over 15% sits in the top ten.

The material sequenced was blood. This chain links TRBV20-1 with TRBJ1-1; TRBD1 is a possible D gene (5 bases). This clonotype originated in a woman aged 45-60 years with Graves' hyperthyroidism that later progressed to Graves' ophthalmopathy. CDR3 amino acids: CSAQIGASTEAFF. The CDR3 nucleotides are TGCAGTGCTCAAATCGGGGCCTCCACCGAAGCTTTCTTT.